This T cell receptor beta chain came from a study of cytomegalovirus exposure and HLA in healthy donors. Study results and limitations: It was reported that TCR beta sequences correctly inferred the HLA-A and HLA-B alleles for most subjects. Cytomegalovirus association was listed for approximately 150 TCR beta chains.

The study ran its PCR with 60 Vbeta and 13 Jbeta primers. Assay used: immunoSEQ multiplex PCR; TCRdb lists only in-frame clones, some missing. There are 120,000 or so clones in the sample; 75% to 90% occur only once, and 1% lies in the top ten. For this clone: Its cognate antigen is unknown. One end of the junction fails to match germline, which may point to a read error.

Germline V gene sequence: CDR1 SGHRS, CDR2 YFSETQ. The CDR3 length is 12 residues. Sequenced: PBMCs. The receptor was derived from a middle-aged man in good health and CMV-seronegative. This chain connects TRBV5-1 to TRBJ2-7; 7 bases match TRBD1. CDR3 in amino acids: CASSLAGTAFNF. In DNA, the CDR3 is TGCGCCAGCAGCTTGGCCGGGACAGCCTTTAACTTC.